The text below deals with one T cell receptor (beta chain). Its specificity is unknown. Generated by immunoSEQ multiplex PCR, the TCRdb table keeps only in-frame clones and is missing some. The data show around 1.9 million clones, roughly 91% seen once. Per germline, CDR1 SGDLS and CDR2 YYNGEE. V lost 2 bases, J lost 4 bases, and 12 bases lay in between. The CDR3 covers 14 residues. This sample is part of a study of shared clonotypes between healthy human individuals. In the study overall: The plates for each donor numbered three CD4 naive, three CD4 memory, two CD8 naive and one CD8 memory.

Study results and caveats: When compared with the clonotypes that were shared by all four sorted-subset donors, the non-shared clonotypes turned out to have lower generation probabilities.

CD8 cells regarded as naive lacked CD45RO, were positively chosen for CCR7, and omitted terminally differentiated effector memory CD45RA+ cells. The TCR was taken from a man between 18 and 35 years old in good health. Some clones in this sample may be carry-over from other donors' samples. This chain connects TRBV9 to TRBJ1-2; D unclear. The specimen sequenced was naive CD8+ T cells from PBMCs. The CDR3: CASSVSRAPYGYTF. In nucleotides, the CDR3 is TGTGCCAGCAGCGTCAGTAGGGCCCCCTATGGCTACACCTTC.